This T cell receptor (beta chain) was sequenced during a study of shared clonotypes between healthy human individuals. Study-level findings and limits: Clonotypes not shared had lower generation probabilities than those common to all four donors. Memory subsets generally showed smaller estimated richness than naive subsets did.

Here immunoSEQ multiplex PCR was the method, and the copy in TCRdb shows in-frame clones only, minus some. This table has approximately 2.5 million clones, approximately 90% appearing once. Germline V gives CDR1 SGHTA, CDR2 FQGNSA. The CDR3 is made up of 15 amino acids. V lost 4 bases to trimming and J lost 0 bases, with 11 bases between them. The donors, healthy adults who were HIV-negative, had experienced no recent acute infections or vaccinations. Concerning this clone: Antigen: not known.

The TCR sequence derives from a man aged 18 to 30 in good health. Sequencing was done on a sample of naive CD4+ T cells sorted from blood. Subset specified: CD45RA+ positively selected. The chain joins TRBV7-2 to TRBJ2-3; perhaps TRBD2 as D (6 bases). The CDR3 DNA follows: TGTGCCAGCAGCTGGGCCGGGACTAGCACAGATACGCAGTATTTT. Its translation: CASSWAGTSTDTQYF. The full variable domain, completed using reference TRBV7-2 and TRBJ2-3, is GAGVSQSPSNKVTEKGKDVELRCDPISGHTALYWYRQSLGQGLEFLIYFQGNSAPDKSGLPSDRFSAERTGGSVSTLTIQRTQQEDSAVYLCASSWAGTSTDTQYFGPGTRLTVL.